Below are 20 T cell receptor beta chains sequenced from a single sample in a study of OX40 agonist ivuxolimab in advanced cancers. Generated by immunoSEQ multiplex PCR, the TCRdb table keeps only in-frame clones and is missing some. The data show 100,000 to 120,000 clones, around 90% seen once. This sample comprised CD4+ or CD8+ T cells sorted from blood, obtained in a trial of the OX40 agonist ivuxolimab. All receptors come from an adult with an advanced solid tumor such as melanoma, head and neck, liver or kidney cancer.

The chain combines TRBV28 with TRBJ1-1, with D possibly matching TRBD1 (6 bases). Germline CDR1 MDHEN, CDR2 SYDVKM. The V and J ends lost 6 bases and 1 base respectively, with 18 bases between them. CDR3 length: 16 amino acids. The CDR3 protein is CASSAHEGGKNTEAFF. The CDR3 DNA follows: TGTGCCAGCAGCGCTCATGAGGGGGGGAAGAACACTGAAGCTTTCTTT.

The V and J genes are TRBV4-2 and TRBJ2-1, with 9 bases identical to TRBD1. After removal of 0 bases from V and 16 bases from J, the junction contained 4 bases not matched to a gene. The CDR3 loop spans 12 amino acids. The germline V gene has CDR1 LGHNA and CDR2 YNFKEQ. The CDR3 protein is CASSQDRDRVFF. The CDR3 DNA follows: TGTGCCAGCAGCCAAGACCGGGACAGGGTATTCTTC.

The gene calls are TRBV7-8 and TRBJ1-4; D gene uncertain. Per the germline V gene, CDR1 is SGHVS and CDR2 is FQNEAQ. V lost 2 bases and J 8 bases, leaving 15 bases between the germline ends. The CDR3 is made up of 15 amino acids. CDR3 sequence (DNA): TGTGCCAGCAGCTTAATCGGACCGAAAGTGGAAAAACTGTTTTTT. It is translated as CASSLIGPKVEKLFF. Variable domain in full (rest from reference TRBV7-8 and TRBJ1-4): GAGVSQSPRYKVAKRGQDVALRCDPISGHVSLFWYQQALGQGPEFLTYFQNEAQLDKSGLPSDRFFAERPEGSVSTLKIQRTQQEDSAVYLCASSLIGPKVEKLFFGSGTQLSVL.

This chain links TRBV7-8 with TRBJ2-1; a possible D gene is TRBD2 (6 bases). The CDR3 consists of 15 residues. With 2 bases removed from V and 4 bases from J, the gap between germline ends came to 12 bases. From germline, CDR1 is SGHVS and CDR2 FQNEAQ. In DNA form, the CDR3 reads TGTGCCAGCAGCTTACCTCGGGGGTCGTACAATGAGCAGTTCTTC. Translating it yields CASSLPRGSYNEQFF.

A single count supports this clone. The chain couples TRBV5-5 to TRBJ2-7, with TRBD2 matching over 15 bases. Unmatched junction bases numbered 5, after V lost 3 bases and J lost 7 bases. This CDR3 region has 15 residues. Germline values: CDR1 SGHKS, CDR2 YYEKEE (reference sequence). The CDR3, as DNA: TGTGCCAGCAGCTGGACTAGCGGGGGGGCTCAAGAGCAGTACTTC. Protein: CASSWTSGGAQEQYF. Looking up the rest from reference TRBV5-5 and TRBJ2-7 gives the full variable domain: DAGVTQSPTHLIKTRGQQVTLRCSPISGHKSVSWYQQVLGQGPQFIFQYYEKEERGRGNFPDRFSARQFPNYSSELNVNALLLGDSALYLCASSWTSGGAQEQYFGPGTRLTVT.

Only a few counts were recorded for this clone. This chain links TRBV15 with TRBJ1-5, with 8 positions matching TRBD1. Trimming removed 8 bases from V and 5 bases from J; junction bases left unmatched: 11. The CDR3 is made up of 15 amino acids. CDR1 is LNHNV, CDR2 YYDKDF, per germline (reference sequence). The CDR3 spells CATGPLGQGDQPQHF. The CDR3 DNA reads TGTGCCACCGGCCCCCTCGGACAGGGAGATCAGCCCCAGCATTTT.

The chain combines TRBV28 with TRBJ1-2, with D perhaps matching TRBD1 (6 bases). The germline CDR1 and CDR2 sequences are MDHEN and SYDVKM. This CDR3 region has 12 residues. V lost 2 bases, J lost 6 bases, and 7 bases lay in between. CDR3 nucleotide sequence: TGTGCCAGCAGTTTAAGACAGGATGGCTACACCTTC. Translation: CASSLRQDGYTF.

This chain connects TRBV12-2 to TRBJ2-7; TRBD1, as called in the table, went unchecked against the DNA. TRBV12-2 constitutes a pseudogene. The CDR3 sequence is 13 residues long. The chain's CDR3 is CASRLGQPYEQYF. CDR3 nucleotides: TGTGCAAGTCGCTTAGGGCAACCCTACGAGCAGTACTTC.

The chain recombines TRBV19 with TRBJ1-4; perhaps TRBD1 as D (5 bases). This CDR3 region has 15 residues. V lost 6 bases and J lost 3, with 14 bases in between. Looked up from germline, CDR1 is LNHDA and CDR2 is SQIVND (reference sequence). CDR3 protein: CASRSDSYPNEKLFF. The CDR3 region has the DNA TGTGCCAGTAGGTCCGACAGCTACCCTAATGAAAAACTGTTTTTT.

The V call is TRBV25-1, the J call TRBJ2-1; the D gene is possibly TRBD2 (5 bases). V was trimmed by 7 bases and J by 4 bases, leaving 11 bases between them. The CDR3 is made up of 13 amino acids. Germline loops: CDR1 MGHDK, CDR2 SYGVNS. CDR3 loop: CASNGGWYNEQFF. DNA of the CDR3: TGTGCCAGCAACGGAGGTTGGTACAATGAGCAGTTCTTC.

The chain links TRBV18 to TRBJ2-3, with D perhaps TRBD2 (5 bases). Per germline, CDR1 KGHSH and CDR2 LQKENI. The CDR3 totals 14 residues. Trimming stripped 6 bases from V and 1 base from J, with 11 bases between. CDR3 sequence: CASSQTTGTDTQYF. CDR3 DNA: TGTGCCAGCTCGCAGACTACAGGCACAGATACGCAGTATTTT.

The CDR3 region is CAWSVGGRVDHHGYTF. In DNA form, the CDR3 reads TGTGCCTGGAGTGTTGGGGGCAGGGTCGATCATCATGGCTACACCTTC. The chain has TRBV30 and TRBJ1-2; weak D call: TRBD1 (6 bases). Trimming took off 0 bases at V and 6 bases at J, with 20 bases between the two ends. This CDR3 is 16 amino acids long. CDR1 is GTSNPN, CDR2 SVGIG, per germline (reference sequence).

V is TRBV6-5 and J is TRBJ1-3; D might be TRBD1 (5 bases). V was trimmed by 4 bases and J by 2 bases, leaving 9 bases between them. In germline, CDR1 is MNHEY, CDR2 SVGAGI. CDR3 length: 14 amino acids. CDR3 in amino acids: CASSLGGTGNTIYF. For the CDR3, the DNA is TGTGCCAGCAGTTTGGGGGGAACTGGAAACACCATATATTTT.

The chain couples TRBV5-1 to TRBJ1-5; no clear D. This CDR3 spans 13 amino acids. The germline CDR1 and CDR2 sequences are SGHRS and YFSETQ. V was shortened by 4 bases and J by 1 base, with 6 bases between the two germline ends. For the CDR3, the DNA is TGCGCCAGCAGCCGCCTAAGCAATCAGCCCCAGCATTTT. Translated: CASSRLSNQPQHF.

In DNA, the CDR3 is TGCAGCGTTGAATACCAGGGGTTGGATACGCAGTATTTT. Its protein is CSVEYQGLDTQYF. The rearrangement uses TRBV29-1 and TRBJ2-3; a possible D gene is TRBD1 (6 bases). Deletions cut 2 bases from V and 6 bases from J, with 12 bases between. This CDR3 contains 13 residues. The germline CDR1 and CDR2 sequences are SQVTM and ANQGSEA.

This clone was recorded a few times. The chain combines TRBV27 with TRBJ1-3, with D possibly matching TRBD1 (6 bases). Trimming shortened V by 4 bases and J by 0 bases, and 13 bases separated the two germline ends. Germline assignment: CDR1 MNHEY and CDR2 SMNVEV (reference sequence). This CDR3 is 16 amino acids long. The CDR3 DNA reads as TGTGCCAGCAGTTGGAGGGGGGGGTTCTCTGGAAACACCATATATTTT. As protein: CASSWRGGFSGNTIYF.

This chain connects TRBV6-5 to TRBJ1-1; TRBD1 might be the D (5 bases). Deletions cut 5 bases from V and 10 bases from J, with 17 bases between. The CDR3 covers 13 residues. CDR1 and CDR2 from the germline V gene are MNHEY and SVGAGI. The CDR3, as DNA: TGTGCCAGCAGTGAAGAAAGGGGAGGGAGAGCTTTCTTT. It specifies CASSEERGGRAFF.

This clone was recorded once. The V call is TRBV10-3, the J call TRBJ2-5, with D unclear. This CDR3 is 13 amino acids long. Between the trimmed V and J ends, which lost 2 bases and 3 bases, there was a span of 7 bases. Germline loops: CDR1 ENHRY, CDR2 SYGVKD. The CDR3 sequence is CAISERTEETQYF. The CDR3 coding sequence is TGTGCCATCAGTGAGCGGACGGAAGAGACCCAGTACTTC.

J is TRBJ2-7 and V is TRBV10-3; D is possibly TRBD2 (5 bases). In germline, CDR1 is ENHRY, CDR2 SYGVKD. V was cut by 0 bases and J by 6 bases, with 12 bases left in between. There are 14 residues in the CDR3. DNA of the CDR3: TGTGCCATCAGTGAGTCGGGCCTAGCCGGCGAGCAGTACTTC. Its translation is CAISESGLAGEQYF.

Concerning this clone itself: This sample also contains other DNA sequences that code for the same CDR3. The CDR3 DNA follows: TGCAGCGCCAGAAGGGGGACGGGAGGCCACAATGAGCAGTTCTTC. Amino acids: CSARRGTGGHNEQFF. The J gene is TRBJ2-1, the V gene TRBV29-1; weak D call: TRBD2 (7 bases). CDR1 and CDR2 from the germline V gene are SQVTM and ANQGSEA. The CDR3 has 15 residues. With 7 bases removed from V and 5 bases from J, the gap between germline ends came to 21 bases.